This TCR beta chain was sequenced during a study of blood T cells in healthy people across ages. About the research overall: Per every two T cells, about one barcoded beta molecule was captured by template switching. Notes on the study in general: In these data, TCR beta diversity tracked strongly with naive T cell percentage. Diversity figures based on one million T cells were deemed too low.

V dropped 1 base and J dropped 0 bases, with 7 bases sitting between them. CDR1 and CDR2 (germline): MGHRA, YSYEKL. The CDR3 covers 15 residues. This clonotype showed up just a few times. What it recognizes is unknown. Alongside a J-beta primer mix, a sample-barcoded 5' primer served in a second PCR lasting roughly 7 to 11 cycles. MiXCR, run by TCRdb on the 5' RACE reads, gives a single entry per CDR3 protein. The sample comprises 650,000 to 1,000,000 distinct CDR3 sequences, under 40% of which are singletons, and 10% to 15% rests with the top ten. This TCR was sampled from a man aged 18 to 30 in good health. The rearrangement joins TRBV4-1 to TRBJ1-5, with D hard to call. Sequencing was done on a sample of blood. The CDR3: CASSQVWDSNQPQHF. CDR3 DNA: TGCGCCAGCAGCCAAGTTTGGGATAGCAATCAGCCCCAGCATTTT.